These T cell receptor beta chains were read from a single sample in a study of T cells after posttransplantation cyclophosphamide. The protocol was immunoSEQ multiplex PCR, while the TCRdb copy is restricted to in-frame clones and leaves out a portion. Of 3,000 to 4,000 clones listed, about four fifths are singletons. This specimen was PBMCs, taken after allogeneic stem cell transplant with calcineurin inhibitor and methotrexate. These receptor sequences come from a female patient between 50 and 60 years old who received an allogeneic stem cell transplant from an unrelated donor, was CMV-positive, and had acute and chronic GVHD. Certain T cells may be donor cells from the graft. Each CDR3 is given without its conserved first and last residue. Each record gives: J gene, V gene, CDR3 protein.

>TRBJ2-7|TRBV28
ASSRQATYEQY
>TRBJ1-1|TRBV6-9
ASRLQGSTEAF
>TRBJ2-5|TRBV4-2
ASSNAWASGSETQY
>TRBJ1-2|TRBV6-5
ASKEGWDGYT
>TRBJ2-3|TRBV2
ASYEGGVPDTQY
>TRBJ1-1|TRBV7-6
ASSLRGENTEAF
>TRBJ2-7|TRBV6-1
ASILSGTGSPEQY
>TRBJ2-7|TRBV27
ASSLSGQGAYEQY
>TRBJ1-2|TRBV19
ASSFALDSLYGYT
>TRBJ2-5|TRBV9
ASSVGVLGRVETQY
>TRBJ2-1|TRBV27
ASSLIAGGLYNEQF
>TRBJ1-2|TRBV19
AATTGGKANYGYT
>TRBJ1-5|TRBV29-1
SAQDYSNQPQH
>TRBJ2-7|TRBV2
ASRNGPYEQY
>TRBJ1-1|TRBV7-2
ASSLDFSRNTEAF
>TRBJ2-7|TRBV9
ASSPQGAYKQY
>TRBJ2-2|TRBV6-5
ASRPGTANTGELF
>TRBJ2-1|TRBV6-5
ASSSGLDNEQF
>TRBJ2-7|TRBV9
ASSPRGTAGPYEQY
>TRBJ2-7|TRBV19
ASSMSGGVYEQY
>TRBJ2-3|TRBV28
ASSSPPSIADTQY
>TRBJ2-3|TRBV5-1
ASRPGGRVTDTQY
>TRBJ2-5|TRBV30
AWLDRGDQETQY
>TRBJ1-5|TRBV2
ASSPYSNQPQH
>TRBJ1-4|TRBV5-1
ASSHSNEKLF
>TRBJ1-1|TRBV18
ASSPLPAGNAEAF
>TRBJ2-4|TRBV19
ASSIGSLAGVQN
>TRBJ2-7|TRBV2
ASSPSDEQY
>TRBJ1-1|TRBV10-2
ASNLQGNTEAF
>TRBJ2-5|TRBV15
ATSRVQGPGETQY
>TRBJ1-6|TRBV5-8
ASSLWTGGSGGHSPLH
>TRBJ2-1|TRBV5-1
ASSLGQGEWNEQF
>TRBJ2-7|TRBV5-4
ASSLADRPYEQY
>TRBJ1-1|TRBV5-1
ASSPRGRENTEAF
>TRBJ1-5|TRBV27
ASQGGNQPQH
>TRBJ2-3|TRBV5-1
ASSPGTADTQY
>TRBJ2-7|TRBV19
ASSIGLAWILPYEQY
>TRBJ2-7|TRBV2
ASTPGQTYEQY
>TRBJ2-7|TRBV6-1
ASSERTVRYEQY
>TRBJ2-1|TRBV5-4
ATKRSSSSYNEQF
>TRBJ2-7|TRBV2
ATWDRVNEQY